This T cell receptor (beta chain) was profiled in a study of radiotherapy plus CTLA-4 blockade in lung cancer. V lost 6 bases, J lost 0 bases, and 6 bases stayed unmatched. Germline V gene lookup returns CDR1 MNHNS and CDR2 SASEGT. The CDR3 covers 15 residues. With regard to this clone: The antigen is not known.

This table comes from immunoSEQ multiplex PCR, and its TCRdb copy is limited to in-frame clones, with some not included. The table has roughly 30,000 clones, 75% to 85% seen once; the top ten hold roughly 24%. Findings and limits, study-wide: Reports identified early blood T cell clone dynamics, with interferon-beta, as the best response predictor. Peripheral blood showed expansion of tumor-derived TCR clones after radiotherapy and ipilimumab.

This receptor was identified in a human donor with non-small cell lung cancer that progressed on radiotherapy plus ipilimumab. The sequencing used peripheral blood, collected from a patient treated with radiotherapy plus ipilimumab. The rearrangement joins TRBV6-1 to TRBJ2-7; TRBD2 matches at 9 bases. CDR3 in amino acids: CASSPSGGSSYEQYF. CDR3 nucleotides: TGTGCCAGCAGCCCAAGCGGGGGGAGCTCCTACGAGCAGTACTTC.